The rows below give T cell receptor delta chains drawn from one sample of a study of gamma-delta chains in newborns, infants, children. TCRdb reanalyzed the reads using CATT. The table has about 10,000 delta-chain clones, about 8.7% seen once. Sequenced: blood. The receptors were sampled from a child who was a newborn, infant or young child, either healthy, febrile or measles-vaccinated (not recorded which). CDR3s leave out the opening cysteine and the closing phenylalanine or tryptophan. A D gene is named only where the DNA matches it firmly.

length	V	D	J	CDR3
17	TRDV2	TRDD3	TRDJ3	ACDTGGYGSSWDTRQMF
16	TRDV2	TRDD3	TRDJ1	ACDTLLGDTRETDKLI
17	TRDV2	TRDD3	TRDJ1	ACDTVEYWGIPNTDKLI
16	TRDV2	NA	TRDJ3	ACDTAGLSSWDTRQMF
14	TRDV2	NA	TRDJ1	ACDTLDRGPTDKLI
13	TRDV2	TRDD3	TRDJ1	ACDKVGYRADKLI
17	TRDV3	NA	TRDJ1	AFTGPNLVLLFHTDKLI
15	TRDV2	TRDD3	TRDJ1	ACDKVTRDTKADKLI
14	TRDV2	TRDD3	TRDJ1	ACDVLGDLYTDKLI
15	TRDV2	TRDD3	TRDJ2	ACDTLGDTRKTAQLF
19	TRDV1	TRDD3	TRDJ1	ALGELLPNPFTGGDTDKLI
18	TRDV2	TRDD3	TRDJ1	ACDTVRLGDKGPYTDKLI
16	TRDV2	NA	TRDJ1	ACDEFGWGASYTDKLI
19	TRDV2	TRDD3	TRDJ3	ACDTGGWGTRGSWDTRQMF
15	TRDV2	TRDD3	TRDJ1	ACDPLLGDTGIDRLI
18	TRDV1	NA	TRDJ1	ALGVRDPFSYWETTDKLI
13	TRDV2	TRDD3	TRDJ1	ACDVLGDTPDKLI
15	TRDV2	TRDD3	TRDJ1	ACDTLLGEKYTDKLI
14	TRDV2	TRDD3	TRDJ1	ACDNVGGLMRDKLI
15	TRDV2	TRDD3	TRDJ1	ACDPLGGTRYIDKLI
15	TRDV2	NA	TRDJ1	ACDTVGDRSYTDKLI
15	TRDV2	TRDD3	TRDJ1	ACDKVLGGPYTDKLI
16	TRDV2	TRDD3	TRDJ1	ACDRLVLGDTRGDELI
14	TRDV2	NA	TRDJ3	ACEEGSPWDTRQMF
13	TRDV2	TRDD3	TRDJ1	ACDTLLGDTDKLI
16	TRDV2	TRDD3	TRDJ1	ACESLLLGDTLTDKLI
16	TRDV2	NA	TRDJ3	ACAQGIRSSWDTRQMF
13	TRDV2	TRDD3	TRDJ1	ACDTLAGGYNKLI
12	TRDV2	NA	TRDJ1	ACDTVQGQDKLI
14	TRDV2	TRDD3	TRDJ1	ACDTSLLGDALRLI
19	TRDV2	TRDD3	TRDJ1	ACDTMVLGDLISSYTDKPI
17	TRDV2	TRDD3	TRDJ3	ACDTVKDTSSWDTRQMF
16	TRDV2	TRDD2	TRDJ1	ACDSLPTTGVYTDKLI
14	TRDV2	NA	TRDJ1	ACDTLLQRGEGKLI
12	TRDV2	NA	TRDJ1	ACDSVLGADKLI
15	TRDV2	TRDD3	TRDJ1	ACDRLLGDLYTDKLI
18	TRDV1	TRDD3	TRDJ1	APGEGSFPSWGIPSDKLI
12	TRDV2	TRDD3	TRDJ2	ACTGGYATAQLF
17	TRDV2	NA	TRDJ3	ACDTGYASSSWDTRQMF
14	TRDV2	NA	TRDJ1	ACDPLAGDNTDKLI
11	TRDV2	NA	TRDJ1	ACDTWGVDKLI